The rows below give T cell receptor beta chains drawn from one sample of a study of OX40 agonist ivuxolimab in advanced cancers. The table came from immunoSEQ multiplex PCR; TCRdb's copy has only in-frame clones and leaves some out. The table includes approximately 46,000 clones, more than 75% detected once. Sequencing used CD4+ or CD8+ T cells sorted from blood, obtained in a trial of the OX40 agonist ivuxolimab. The source is an adult with an advanced solid tumor such as melanoma, head and neck, liver or kidney cancer. The CDR3 runs from the conserved cysteine through the conserved F or W. Each record gives: D gene, J gene, V gene, clone size, CDR3 protein, CDR3 DNA. The D gene is left open where the match is weak. The size of a clone is reported for some rows only, either as once, few or many, or as a class for expanded clones.

d_call: NA; j_call: TRBJ2-4; v_call: TRBV20-1; clone_size: NA; cdr3_aa: CSALTANIQYF; cdr3_nt: TGCAGTGCCCTGACAGCAAACATTCAGTACTTC
d_call: NA; j_call: TRBJ2-7; v_call: TRBV2; clone_size: NA; cdr3_aa: CASSPQRSSYEQYF; cdr3_nt: TGTGCCAGCAGCCCCCAGAGGAGCTCCTACGAGCAGTACTTC
d_call: NA; j_call: TRBJ1-6; v_call: TRBV7-2; clone_size: NA; cdr3_aa: CASSLAVARVNSPLHF; cdr3_nt: TGTGCCAGCAGCTTAGCTGTGGCCAGGGTAAATTCACCCCTCCACTTT
d_call: TRBD1; j_call: TRBJ1-2; v_call: TRBV4-3; clone_size: few; cdr3_aa: CASSPNGQVTYGYTF; cdr3_nt: TGCGCCAGCAGCCCAAATGGACAGGTTACCTATGGCTACACCTTC
d_call: NA; j_call: TRBJ1-1; v_call: TRBV10-3; clone_size: NA; cdr3_aa: CAISAGSNTEAFF; cdr3_nt: TGTGCCATCAGTGCGGGGAGTAACACTGAAGCTTTCTTT
d_call: NA; j_call: TRBJ1-4; v_call: TRBV29-1; clone_size: once; cdr3_aa: CSVARTDANEKLFF; cdr3_nt: TGCAGCGTTGCCCGGACAGACGCCAATGAAAAACTGTTTTTT
d_call: TRBD1; j_call: TRBJ2-6; v_call: TRBV7-8; clone_size: NA; cdr3_aa: CASSPGTGSSGANVLTF; cdr3_nt: TGTGCCAGCAGCCCCGGGACAGGGAGCTCTGGGGCCAACGTCCTGACTTTC
d_call: TRBD1; j_call: TRBJ1-2; v_call: TRBV25-1; clone_size: NA; cdr3_aa: CASTTRTGSRGYTF; cdr3_nt: TGTGCCAGCACAACCCGGACAGGCTCGCGGGGCTACACCTTC
d_call: NA; j_call: TRBJ1-1; v_call: TRBV20-1; clone_size: NA; cdr3_aa: CSADHTEAFF; cdr3_nt: TGCAGTGCCGACCACACTGAAGCTTTCTTT
d_call: TRBD2; j_call: TRBJ2-1; v_call: TRBV14; clone_size: NA; cdr3_aa: CASSLSGRRNNEQFF; cdr3_nt: TGTGCCAGCAGCCTTAGCGGGAGAAGGAACAATGAGCAGTTCTTC
d_call: TRBD2; j_call: TRBJ2-3; v_call: TRBV28; clone_size: few; cdr3_aa: CASSLLAGGRTDTQYF; cdr3_nt: TGTGCCAGCAGTTTACTAGCGGGAGGACGCACAGATACGCAGTATTTT
d_call: TRBD1; j_call: TRBJ2-7; v_call: TRBV18; clone_size: NA; cdr3_aa: CASSPRQGVTYEQYF; cdr3_nt: TGTGCCAGCTCCCCCCGACAGGGTGTTACCTACGAGCAGTACTTC
d_call: NA; j_call: TRBJ2-3; v_call: TRBV5-4; clone_size: NA; cdr3_aa: CASSLKVGTRTDTQYF; cdr3_nt: TGTGCCAGCAGCTTGAAGGTGGGGACGCGCACAGATACGCAGTATTTT
d_call: NA; j_call: TRBJ2-7; v_call: TRBV20-1; clone_size: NA; cdr3_aa: CSARLTYEQYF; cdr3_nt: TGCAGTGCTAGGCTTACCTACGAGCAGTACTTC
d_call: TRBD1; j_call: TRBJ1-2; v_call: TRBV18; clone_size: NA; cdr3_aa: CASSPTAGQGRANYGYTF; cdr3_nt: TGTGCCAGCTCACCAACTGCCGGACAGGGGAGAGCTAACTATGGCTACACCTTC
d_call: NA; j_call: TRBJ1-2; v_call: TRBV7-9; clone_size: NA; cdr3_aa: CASSLKSGGGNYGYTF; cdr3_nt: TGTGCCAGCAGCTTAAAATCGGGGGGCGGGAACTATGGCTACACCTTC
d_call: NA; j_call: TRBJ2-7; v_call: TRBV5-4; clone_size: once; cdr3_aa: CASSLAGGGGTYEQYF; cdr3_nt: TGTGCCAGCAGCTTGGCCGGTGGGGGCGGAACCTACGAGCAGTACTTC
d_call: NA; j_call: TRBJ1-1; v_call: TRBV11-2; clone_size: once; cdr3_aa: CASSLEAGVFGAFF; cdr3_nt: TGTGCCAGCAGCTTAGAGGCAGGAGTTTTCGGAGCTTTCTTT
d_call: NA; j_call: TRBJ2-7; v_call: TRBV5-1; clone_size: NA; cdr3_aa: CASSFTGSYEQYF; cdr3_nt: TGCGCCAGCAGCTTTACAGGTTCCTACGAGCAGTACTTC
d_call: NA; j_call: TRBJ2-1; v_call: TRBV19; clone_size: NA; cdr3_aa: CASSKVLWNEQFF; cdr3_nt: TGTGCCAGTAGTAAGGTCCTTTGGAATGAGCAGTTCTTC
d_call: TRBD2; j_call: TRBJ2-2; v_call: TRBV2; clone_size: few; cdr3_aa: CASGRTSGRELFF; cdr3_nt: TGTGCCAGCGGCAGGACTAGCGGGAGGGAGCTGTTTTTT
d_call: NA; j_call: TRBJ2-6; v_call: TRBV27; clone_size: NA; cdr3_aa: CASSLYRVGTSGANVLTF; cdr3_nt: TGTGCCAGCAGTCTTTACAGGGTTGGAACCTCTGGGGCCAACGTCCTGACTTTC
d_call: TRBD2; j_call: TRBJ2-7; v_call: TRBV5-1; clone_size: NA; cdr3_aa: CASSPGLAGGSSYEQYF; cdr3_nt: TGCGCCAGCAGCCCGGGACTAGCGGGAGGGAGCTCCTACGAGCAGTACTTC
d_call: NA; j_call: TRBJ1-6; v_call: TRBV6-5; clone_size: few; cdr3_aa: CASSYSTRRNSPLHF; cdr3_nt: TGTGCCAGCAGTTACTCGACCAGGAGGAATTCACCCCTCCACTTT
d_call: NA; j_call: TRBJ2-1; v_call: TRBV28; clone_size: NA; cdr3_aa: CASSLYGFESEQFF; cdr3_nt: TGTGCCAGCAGTTTGTATGGTTTTGAAAGTGAGCAGTTCTTC
d_call: NA; j_call: TRBJ2-2; v_call: TRBV11-2; clone_size: NA; cdr3_aa: CASSFWTLNTGELFF; cdr3_nt: TGTGCCAGCAGCTTTTGGACTCTCAACACCGGGGAGCTGTTTTTT
d_call: NA; j_call: TRBJ1-1; v_call: TRBV7-9; clone_size: NA; cdr3_aa: CASSLDGKRGAFF; cdr3_nt: TGTGCCAGCAGCTTAGATGGCAAACGGGGAGCTTTCTTT
d_call: TRBD1; j_call: TRBJ1-2; v_call: TRBV9; clone_size: NA; cdr3_aa: CASSARQGVSGGYTF; cdr3_nt: TGTGCCAGCAGCGCACGACAGGGAGTTTCGGGGGGCTACACCTTC